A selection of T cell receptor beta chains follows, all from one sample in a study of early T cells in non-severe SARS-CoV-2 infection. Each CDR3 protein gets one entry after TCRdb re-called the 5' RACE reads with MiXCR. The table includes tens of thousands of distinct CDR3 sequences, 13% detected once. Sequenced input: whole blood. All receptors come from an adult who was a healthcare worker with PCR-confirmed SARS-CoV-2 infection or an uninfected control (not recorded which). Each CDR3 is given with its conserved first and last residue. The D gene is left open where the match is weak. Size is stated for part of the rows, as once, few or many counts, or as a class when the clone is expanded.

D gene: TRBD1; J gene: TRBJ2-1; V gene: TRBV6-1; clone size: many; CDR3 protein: CASGQGLGEQFF; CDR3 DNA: TGTGCCAGCGGACAGGGTCTCGGAGAGCAGTTCTTC
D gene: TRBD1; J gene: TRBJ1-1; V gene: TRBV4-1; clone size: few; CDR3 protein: CASSQDPGGTTEAFF; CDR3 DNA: TGCGCCAGCAGCCAAGATCCAGGGGGGACCACTGAAGCTTTCTTT
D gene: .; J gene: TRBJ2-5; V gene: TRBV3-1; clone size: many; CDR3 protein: CASSRRGETQYF; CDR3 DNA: TGTGCCAGCAGCCGCCGCGGAGAGACCCAGTACTTC
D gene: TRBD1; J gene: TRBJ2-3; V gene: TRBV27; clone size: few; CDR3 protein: CASSAGQGTDTQYF; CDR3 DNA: TGTGCCAGCAGTGCCGGACAGGGGACAGATACGCAGTATTTT
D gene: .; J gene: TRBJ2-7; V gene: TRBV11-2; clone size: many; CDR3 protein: CASSLDRVSYEQYF; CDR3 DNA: TGTGCCAGCAGCTTAGACAGGGTATCCTACGAGCAGTACTTC
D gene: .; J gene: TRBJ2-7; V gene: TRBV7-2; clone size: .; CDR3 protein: CASSLEGLTEQYF; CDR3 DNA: TGTGCCAGCAGCTTGGAGGGGCTGACCGAGCAGTACTTC
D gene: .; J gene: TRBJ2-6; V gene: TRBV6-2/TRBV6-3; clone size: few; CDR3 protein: CASRVRAPSSGANVLTF; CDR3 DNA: TGTGCCAGCCGCGTCCGGGCCCCCTCCTCTGGGGCCAACGTCCTGACTTTC
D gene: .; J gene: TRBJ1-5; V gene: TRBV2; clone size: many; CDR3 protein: CASSTNQGSQPQHF; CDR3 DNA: TGTGCCAGCAGTACCAACCAGGGGAGCCAGCCCCAGCATTTT
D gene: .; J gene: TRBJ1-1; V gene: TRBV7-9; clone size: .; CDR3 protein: CASSWENTEAFF; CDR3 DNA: TGTGCCAGCAGTTGGGAGAACACTGAAGCTTTCTTT
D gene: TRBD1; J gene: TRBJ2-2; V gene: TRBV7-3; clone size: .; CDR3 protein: CVSSFRTGANTGELFF; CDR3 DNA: TGTGTCAGCAGCTTCCGGACAGGGGCAAACACCGGGGAGCTGTTTTTT
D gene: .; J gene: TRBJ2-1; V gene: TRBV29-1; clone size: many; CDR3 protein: CSVRGYNEQFF; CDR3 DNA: TGCAGCGTTCGGGGCTACAATGAGCAGTTCTTC
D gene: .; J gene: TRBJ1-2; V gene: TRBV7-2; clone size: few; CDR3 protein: CASSLGRNYGYTF; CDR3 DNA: TGTGCCAGCAGCTTAGGGCGAAACTATGGCTACACCTTC
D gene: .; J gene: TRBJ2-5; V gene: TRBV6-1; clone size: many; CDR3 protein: CASSEQAQETQYF; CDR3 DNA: TGTGCCAGCTCCGAGCAAGCACAAGAGACCCAGTACTTC
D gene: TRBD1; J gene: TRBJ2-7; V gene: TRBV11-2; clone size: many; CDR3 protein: CASNPPGQPALEQYF; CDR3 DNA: TGTGCCAGCAACCCACCGGGACAGCCAGCCCTCGAGCAGTACTTC
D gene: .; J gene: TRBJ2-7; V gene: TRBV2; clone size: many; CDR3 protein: CASLTGHEQYF; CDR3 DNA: TGTGCCAGTCTGACAGGCCACGAGCAGTACTTC
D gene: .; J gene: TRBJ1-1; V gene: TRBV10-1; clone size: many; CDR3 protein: CASSENLRTEAFF; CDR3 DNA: TGCGCCAGCAGTGAAAACTTACGGACTGAAGCTTTCTTT
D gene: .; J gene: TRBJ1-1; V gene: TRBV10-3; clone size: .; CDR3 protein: CAISPQSLNTEAFF; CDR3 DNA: TGTGCCATCAGTCCTCAGTCTTTGAACACTGAAGCTTTCTTT
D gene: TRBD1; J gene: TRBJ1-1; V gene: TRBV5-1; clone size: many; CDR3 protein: CASSLVQGAGLNTEAFF; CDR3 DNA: TGCGCCAGCAGCTTGGTGCAGGGGGCCGGGTTGAACACTGAAGCTTTCTTT
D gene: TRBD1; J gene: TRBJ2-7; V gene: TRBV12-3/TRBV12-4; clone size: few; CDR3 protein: CASSLDWDRAHEQYF; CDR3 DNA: TGTGCCAGCAGTTTAGATTGGGACAGGGCCCACGAGCAGTACTTC
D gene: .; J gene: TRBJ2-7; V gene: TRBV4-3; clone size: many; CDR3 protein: CASSQGAWADSSYEQYF; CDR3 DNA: TGCGCCAGCAGCCAAGGGGCCTGGGCCGATAGCTCCTACGAGCAGTACTTC
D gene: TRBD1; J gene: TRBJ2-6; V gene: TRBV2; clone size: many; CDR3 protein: CASSVQGTVSGANVLTF; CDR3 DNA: TGTGCCAGCAGTGTACAGGGGACAGTATCTGGGGCCAACGTCCTGACTTTC
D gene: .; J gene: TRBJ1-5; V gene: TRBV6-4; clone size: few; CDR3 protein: CASKLANRPQHF; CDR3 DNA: TGTGCCAGCAAGTTGGCCAACCGGCCCCAGCATTTT
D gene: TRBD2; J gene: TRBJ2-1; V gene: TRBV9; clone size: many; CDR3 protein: CASSVSGLAPYNEQFF; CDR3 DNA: TGTGCCAGCAGCGTATCGGGACTAGCGCCTTACAATGAGCAGTTCTTC
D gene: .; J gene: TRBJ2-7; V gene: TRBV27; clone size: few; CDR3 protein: CASSLSAPSPYEQYF; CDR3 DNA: TGTGCCAGCAGTTTATCTGCTCCTAGCCCCTACGAGCAGTACTTC
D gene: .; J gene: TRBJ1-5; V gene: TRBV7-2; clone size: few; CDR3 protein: CASSLTPGPQHF; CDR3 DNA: TGTGCCAGCAGCCTCACCCCGGGACCCCAGCATTTT
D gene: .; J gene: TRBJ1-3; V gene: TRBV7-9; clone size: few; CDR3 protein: CASSLGRAENTIYF; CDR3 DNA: TGTGCCAGCAGCTTGGGCAGGGCTGAAAACACCATATATTTT
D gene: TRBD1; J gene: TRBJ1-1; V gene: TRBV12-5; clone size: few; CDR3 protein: CATQQGAVTEAFF; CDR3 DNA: TGTGCAACACAACAGGGGGCGGTTACTGAAGCTTTCTTT